The next 16 T cell receptor beta chains were all read from a single sample in a study of T cell changes during pregnancy in multiple sclerosis. Method: immunoSEQ multiplex PCR; TCRdb's copy keeps in-frame clones and lacks some. The sample includes 35,000 to 55,000 clones, about 92% seen only once; the top ten take around 1.3%. Material: peripheral blood. The receptors here all came from a female donor with multiple sclerosis, enrolled in a pregnancy study.

The rearrangement uses TRBV5-6 and TRBJ2-1; no clear D gene. The CDR3 has 14 residues. The germline V and J ends were trimmed by 0 bases and 6 bases, with 10 bases remaining between them. Germline assignment: CDR1 SGHDT and CDR2 YYEEEE. CDR3 protein: CASSLGLVGNEQFF. Written as DNA, the CDR3 is TGTGCCAGCAGCTTGGGGCTTGTTGGCAATGAGCAGTTCTTC.

The V and J genes are TRBV4-1 and TRBJ2-1; 7 bases align to TRBD2. Germline loops: CDR1 MGHRA, CDR2 YSYEKL. This CDR3 comprises 15 residues. V lost 4 bases and J lost 9; bases outside the gene matches: 12. The DNA for the CDR3 is TGCGCCAGCAGCCTTAGATCGGGGGGAGGTGGTGAGCAGTTCTTC. Protein sequence: CASSLRSGGGGEQFF.

The rearrangement joins TRBV5-4 to TRBJ2-7; 14 nucleotides match TRBD2. V trimming: 4 bases; J trimming: 5 bases; junction bases outside the gene matches: 8. This CDR3 comprises 16 residues. Germline CDR1 reads SGHNT; CDR2 reads YYREEE (reference sequence). The CDR3 nucleotides are TGTGCCAGCAGCAAGAGACTAGCGGGAGGGCTCGACGAGCAGTACTTC. Amino acids: CASSKRLAGGLDEQYF.

V is TRBV5-1 and J is TRBJ1-5, with 8 positions matching TRBD1. This CDR3 comprises 15 residues. V shed 0 bases, J shed 5 bases, and the junction held 4 bases outside the gene matches. Germline V CDR1 and CDR2: SGHRS, YFSETQ. The CDR3 region is CASSLGQGSHQPQHF. The CDR3 DNA follows: TGCGCCAGCAGCTTGGGACAGGGGAGCCATCAGCCCCAGCATTTT.

V is TRBV7-6 and J is TRBJ1-1; D gene ambiguous. V lost 5 bases to trimming and J lost 6 bases, with 13 bases between them. The germline V gene has CDR1 SGHVS and CDR2 FNYEAQ. CDR3 size: 13 residues. CDR3 DNA: TGTGCCAGCAGCCAAGGGTCTGGCGCTGAAGCTTTCTTT. Amino acids: CASSQGSGAEAFF.

V usage is TRBV5-1 and J usage is TRBJ2-7, with 8 positions matching TRBD1. With 4 bases clipped from V and 6 bases from J, the junction kept 15 bases outside the gene matches. The CDR3 length is 16 residues. Germline lookup yields CDR1 SGHRS and CDR2 YFSETQ. The CDR3 loop reads CASSLARDRRDAEQYF. Written as DNA, the CDR3 is TGCGCCAGCAGCCTCGCCCGGGACAGGAGGGATGCCGAGCAGTACTTC.

The CDR3 loop is CATTITGNEQYF. The CDR3 region has the DNA TGTGCCACCACCATAACAGGGAATGAGCAGTACTTC. The chain carries TRBV28 and TRBJ2-7; D might be TRBD1 (6 bases). Trimming took 10 bases from V and 7 from J, leaving 17 bases between them. This CDR3 spans 12 amino acids. Germline loops: CDR1 MDHEN, CDR2 SYDVKM.

The chain uses TRBV5-1 and TRBJ2-2; 9 bases map to TRBD2. The ends lost 2 bases at V and 1 base at J; junction bases unmatched: 3. Germline V CDR1 and CDR2: SGHRS, YFSETQ. The CDR3 contains 16 residues. The CDR3 protein is CASSLQLAGNTGELFF. DNA of the CDR3: TGCGCCAGCAGCTTACAACTAGCGGGGAACACCGGGGAGCTGTTTTTT.

This rearrangement joins TRBV4-3 to TRBJ1-2; 8 nucleotides align to TRBD1. Germline V gene data show CDR1 as LGHNA and CDR2 as YSLEER. V gave up 0 bases and J gave up 1 base; unmatched junction bases: 10. This CDR3 is built from 18 residues. CDR3 DNA: TGCGCCAGCAGCCAAGACCCGACCTGGACAGGGTATAACTATGGCTACACCTTC. Protein product: CASSQDPTWTGYNYGYTF.

V gene TRBV6-4 combines with J gene TRBJ2-2; D not certain. Trimming removed 2 bases at V and 3 bases at J, with 13 bases between. Germline CDR1 reads MRHNA; CDR2 reads SNTAGT. This CDR3 region has 16 residues. This CDR3 is CASSDPVATHTGELFF. The CDR3 nucleotides read TGTGCCAGCAGTGACCCGGTTGCGACACACACCGGGGAGCTGTTTTTT.

This rearrangement joins TRBV28 to TRBJ1-1; possible D gene TRBD1, 6 bases. In germline, CDR1 is MDHEN, CDR2 SYDVKM. The CDR3 is 16 amino acids. Trimming took 2 bases from V and 5 from J, leaving 18 bases between them. The CDR3 spells CASSLSGGAGQTEAFF. The DNA for the CDR3 is TGTGCCAGCAGTTTAAGTGGGGGCGCGGGGCAAACTGAAGCTTTCTTT. Supplemented by reference TRBV28 and TRBJ1-1, the full variable domain reads DVKVTQSSRYLVKRTGEKVFLECVQDMDHENMFWYRQDPGLGLRLIYFSYDVKMKEKGDIPEGYSVSREKKERFSLILESASTNQTSMYLCASSLSGGAGQTEAFFGQGTRLTVV.

The rearrangement joins TRBV11-2 to TRBJ2-3; D possibly matches TRBD1 or TRBD2 (5 bases each). CDR1 SGHAT and CDR2 FQNNGV come from the germline V gene. CDR3 length: 14 residues. V was pared by 6 bases and J by 6 bases, with 16 bases between. The CDR3 spells CASRGRGPSDTQYF. DNA of the CDR3: TGTGCCAGCAGGGGTCGGGGCCCCTCGGATACGCAGTATTTT.

The chain couples TRBV27 to TRBJ2-7, with D possibly TRBD1 on 6 matching bases. The germline V gene has CDR1 MNHEY and CDR2 SMNVEV (reference sequence). V dropped 4 bases and J dropped 6 bases, with 19 bases sitting between them. This CDR3 has 15 residues. The CDR3 loop reads CASSSPGTQGREQYF. In DNA, the CDR3 is TGTGCCAGCAGTTCACCCGGGACACAAGGTCGCGAGCAGTACTTC.

This chain uses TRBV11-2 with TRBJ1-3; D gene ambiguous. The CDR3 is 13 residues long. The germline V and J ends were trimmed by 0 bases and 1 base, with 1 base remaining between them. CDR1 is SGHAT, CDR2 FQNNGV, per germline. CDR3 loop: CASSLDSGNTIYF. The CDR3 bases are TGTGCCAGCAGCTTAGATTCTGGAAACACCATATATTTT.

The chain employs TRBV11-2 and TRBJ2-1, with a tentative D call TRBD1 (5 bases). This CDR3 contains 16 residues. The germline V and J ends were trimmed by 4 bases and 4 bases, with 17 bases remaining between them. CDR1 is SGHAT, CDR2 FQNNGV, per germline. The CDR3 DNA is TGTGCCAGCAGCTCAATCCGACAGTATGAGTACAATGAGCAGTTCTTC. It codes for CASSSIRQYEYNEQFF. Supplemented by reference TRBV11-2 and TRBJ2-1, the full variable domain reads EAGVAQSPRYKIIEKRQSVAFWCNPISGHATLYWYQQILGQGPKLLIQFQNNGVVDDSQLPKDRFSAERLKGVDSTLKIQPAKLEDSAVYLCASSSIRQYEYNEQFFGPGTRLTVL.

This sequence joins TRBV6-1 and TRBJ2-1; D may match TRBD1 or TRBD2 (6 bases each). The CDR3 is 16 amino acids. Germline lookup yields CDR1 MNHNS and CDR2 SASEGT. The V end lost 1 base, the J end lost 4 bases, and 14 bases lay between the germline ends. The CDR3 sequence is CASSEEWGAAYNEQFF. CDR3 coding DNA: TGTGCCAGCAGTGAAGAGTGGGGGGCGGCTTACAATGAGCAGTTCTTC.